This TCR beta chain was captured by sequencing in a study of T cell responses to AZD1222 COVID-19 vaccine. Study background: Second-dose recipients at about 4 or about 12 weeks were treated as one pooled group. General study findings and limits: After two AZD1222 doses, spike-specific TCR breadth and depth rose versus day 0. It should be noted that donors were predominantly white British and more often female, and clonal diversity was possibly underestimated.

Produced via immunoSEQ multiplex PCR; TCRdb's table is partial and in-frame only. The data hold tens of thousands of clones, with 75% to 90% observed a single time. The germline V gene encodes CDR1 KGHSH and CDR2 LQKENI. Trimming at V came to 6 bases and at J to 7 bases, leaving 8 bases not matched to a gene. The CDR3 totals 15 residues. Remarks on this clone: Its antigen is still unknown.

The V gene is TRBV18, the J gene TRBJ1-6, with 8 bases fitting TRBD1. This receptor was taken from an adult in good health. The specimen was peripheral blood, collected on day 0 of AZD1222 vaccination. In DNA, the CDR3 is TGTGCCAGCTCGTTTGGACAGGGCAGAAATTCACCCCTCCACTTT. Translating gives CASSFGQGRNSPLHF.